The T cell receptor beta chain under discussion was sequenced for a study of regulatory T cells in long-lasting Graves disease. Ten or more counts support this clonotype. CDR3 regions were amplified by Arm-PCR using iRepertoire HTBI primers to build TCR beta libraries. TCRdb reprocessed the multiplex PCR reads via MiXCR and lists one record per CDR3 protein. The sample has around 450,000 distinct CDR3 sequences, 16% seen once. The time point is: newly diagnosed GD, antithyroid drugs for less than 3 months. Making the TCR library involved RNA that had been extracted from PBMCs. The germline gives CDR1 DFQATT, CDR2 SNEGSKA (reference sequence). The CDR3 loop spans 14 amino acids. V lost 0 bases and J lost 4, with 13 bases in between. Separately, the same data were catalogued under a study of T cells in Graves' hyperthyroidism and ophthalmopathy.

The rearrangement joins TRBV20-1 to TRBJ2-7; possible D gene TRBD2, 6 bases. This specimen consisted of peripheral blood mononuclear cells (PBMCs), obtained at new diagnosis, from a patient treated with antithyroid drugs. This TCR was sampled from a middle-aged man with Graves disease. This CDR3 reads CSARDQRAVYEQYF. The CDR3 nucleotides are TGCAGTGCTAGAGATCAGCGGGCGGTATACGAGCAGTACTTC.